The clone carrying this TCR beta chain showed up just once. This sample was taken from a study of blood T cell repertoires in COVID-19. Overall study: Acute and convalescent COVID-19 samples came from the United States, Italy and Spain. The cDNA or gDNA used as material had been derived from T cells, B-cell-depleted T cells, or PBMCs.

The CDR3 extends over 16 amino acids. Germline CDR1 is SNHLY and CDR2 is FYNNEI. The V end was cut by 0 bases, the J end by 3 bases, with 14 bases between. Authors' analysis steps: Cell counts per sample came from amplifying reference gene primers. Sequencing used immunoSEQ multiplex PCR; TCRdb keeps in-frame clones, though not all of them. D and trimming were read from the DNA, whereas the V and J calls and clone size are those reported in that table. This sample has hundreds of thousands of clones; about nine tenths occur once, and the top ten carry around 0.7%. Sequenced material: peripheral blood. The sequence was collected from a middle-aged man with acute or convalescent COVID-19. The rearrangement links TRBV2 to TRBJ2-5; weak D call: TRBD2 (7 bases). The CDR3 loop is CASSEALRGQEETQYF. The CDR3 coding sequence is TGTGCCAGCAGTGAAGCGCTGCGGGGGCAGGAAGAGACCCAGTACTTC.